This T cell receptor (beta chain) was documented in a study of blood T cell repertoires in COVID-19. Across the whole study: COVID-19 samples collected from the United States, Italy and Spain covered acute and convalescent phases. T cells, B-cell-depleted T cells, or PBMCs provided the cDNA or gDNA that served as material.

This clone has a handful of counts. Donors in Cohort 3 counted as recovered after two negative PCRs, clearance, or symptom resolution. With 0 bases removed from V and 3 bases from J, the gap between germline ends came to 12 bases. Per germline, CDR1 GTSNPN and CDR2 SVGIG (reference sequence). The CDR3 extends over 15 amino acids. Methods used by the authors: It was from reference gene primer amplification that nucleated cell counts were estimated. Profiling relied on immunoSEQ multiplex PCR, and the TCRdb table lists in-frame clones only, not all of them. V and J calls and clone size are as listed in that table; D and trimming were resolved from the DNA. The sample lists approximately 490,000 clones; less than 90% were seen once.

The sample consisted of PBMCs or T cells enriched from blood (not recorded which). The TCR was taken from a woman aged 60-75 years who had recovered from COVID-19. The chain combines TRBV30 with TRBJ1-3, with unresolved D. The CDR3 DNA reads TGTGCCTGGAGTGTACCTGGAACGGGTGGAAACACCATATATTTT. It codes for CAWSVPGTGGNTIYF.